The next 23 T cell receptor beta chains were all read from a single sample in a study of blood T cells in healthy people across ages. Through a sample-barcoded 5' primer and a J-beta primer mix, a second PCR was run for about 6 to 11 cycles. TCRdb called the 5' RACE reads again in MiXCR, with one record for every CDR3 protein. This table has about 930,000 distinct CDR3 sequences, almost 30% appearing once. The sample was also reused in another study, on T cells of mothers and their children.

Sequencing input: blood. All receptors derive from a middle-aged woman in good health.

This clonotype was detected only a few times. The rearrangement joins TRBV2 to TRBJ1-5; D remains unclear. This CDR3 is 12 amino acids long. Germline CDR1 reads SNHLY; CDR2 reads FYNNEI. The ends were cut back, 5 bases at V and 7 bases at J, with 9 bases in the middle. This CDR3 is CASSPQAQPQHF. The CDR3 region has the DNA TGTGCCAGCAGTCCCCAGGCGCAGCCCCAGCATTTT.

The J gene is TRBJ1-6, the V gene TRBV6-6, with 8 nucleotides matching TRBD1. With 5 bases clipped from V and 7 bases from J, the junction kept 4 bases outside the gene matches. The CDR3 covers 14 residues. CDR1 is MNHNY and CDR2 is SVGAGI in the germline V gene (reference sequence). The CDR3 loop reads CASSDRGWNSPLHF. The CDR3 coding sequence is TGTGCCAGCAGTGACAGGGGTTGGAATTCACCCCTCCACTTT.

This clonotype occurred many times. V is TRBV12-3 or TRBV12-4 and J is TRBJ2-7; 9 bases are a match to TRBD1. The CDR3 covers 14 residues. Unmatched junction bases numbered 7, after V lost 5 bases and J lost 5 bases. The CDR3 here is CASSPQQGAHEQYF. The CDR3 nucleotides read TGTGCCAGCAGTCCACAACAGGGGGCCCACGAGCAGTACTTC.

This clonotype has more than one count but fewer than ten. The chain uses TRBV7-2 and TRBJ2-1, with TRBD2 matching over 9 bases. Unmatched junction bases numbered 12, after V lost 5 bases and J lost 10 bases. Germline lookup yields CDR1 SGHTA and CDR2 FQGNSA. The CDR3 is 15 amino acids. Here the CDR3 DNA reads TGTGCCAGCAGCCCACAGGCGGGGGGGTCGTGGGAGCAGTTCTTC. Its protein is CASSPQAGGSWEQFF. Variable domain in full (rest from reference TRBV7-2 and TRBJ2-1): GAGVSQSPSNKVTEKGKDVELRCDPISGHTALYWYRQSLGQGLEFLIYFQGNSAPDKSGLPSDRFSAERTGGSVSTLTIQRTQQEDSAVYLCASSPQAGGSWEQFFGPGTRLTVL.

Many counts were recorded for this clonotype. This chain links TRBV11-2 with TRBJ1-2; a weak D match, TRBD1 (5 bases). Germline CDR1 reads SGHAT; CDR2 reads FQNNGV. CDR3 length: 15 amino acids. Trimming cost V 6 bases and J 2 bases, with 16 bases left between them. CDR3 bases: TGTGCCAGCAGTTTTACAGGAGAATTGAACTATGGCTACACCTTC. This gives the protein CASSFTGELNYGYTF.

This clonotype was detected a few times. The rearrangement uses TRBV5-1 and TRBJ1-2; maybe TRBD1 (6 bases). Trimming stripped 4 bases from V and 0 bases from J, with 13 bases between. CDR3 size: 15 residues. Germline CDR1 SGHRS, CDR2 YFSETQ. The CDR3 nucleotides are TGCGCCAGCAGCCTATCGACAGGTCCTAACTATGGCTACACCTTC. Translating it yields CASSLSTGPNYGYTF. The whole variable domain, filled in from reference TRBV5-1 and TRBJ1-2, reads KAGVTQTPRYLIKTRGQQVTLSCSPISGHRSVSWYQQTPGQGLQFLFEYFSETQRNKGNFPGRFSGRQFSNSRSEMNVSTLELGDSALYLCASSLSTGPNYGYTFGSGTRLTVV.

This clonotype was seen a few times. The gene calls are TRBV5-4 and TRBJ2-7, with D perhaps TRBD1 or TRBD2 (6 bases each). The CDR3 totals 16 residues. V lost 4 bases and J 3 bases, leaving 20 bases between the germline ends. Germline V lookup: CDR1 SGHNT, CDR2 YYREEE (reference sequence). The CDR3 DNA reads TGTGCCAGCAGCCCGAGACAGGCCCCGGGAGTCTACGAGCAGTACTTC. It translates to CASSPRQAPGVYEQYF. The full variable domain, completed using reference TRBV5-4 and TRBJ2-7, is ETGVTQSPTHLIKTRGQQVTLRCSSQSGHNTVSWYQQALGQGPQFIFQYYREEENGRGNFPPRFSGLQFPNYSSELNVNALELDDSALYLCASSPRQAPGVYEQYFGPGTRLTVT.

This clonotype was seen only a few times. The CDR3 nucleotides read TGCGCCAGCAGCTACAGGGATTTGGCGGAAGGCTACACCTTC. This sequence encodes CASSYRDLAEGYTF. The V gene is TRBV5-1, the J gene TRBJ1-2; D is perhaps TRBD1 (6 bases). Looked up from germline, CDR1 is SGHRS and CDR2 is YFSETQ. V was clipped by 3 bases and J by 8 bases, with 17 bases between them. CDR3 length equals 14 residues.

V and J are TRBV3-1 and TRBJ2-7, with a tentative D call TRBD1 (5 bases). Trimming shortened V by 1 base and J by 1 base, and 11 bases separated the two germline ends. Per germline, CDR1 LGHDT and CDR2 YNNKEL (reference sequence). This CDR3 spans 15 amino acids. CDR3 residues: CASSQAWGGSYEQYF. The CDR3 coding sequence is TGTGCCAGCAGCCAAGCCTGGGGCGGATCCTACGAGCAGTACTTC.

The chain couples TRBV2 to TRBJ1-4, with 7 bases lining up with TRBD1. The germline V gene has CDR1 SNHLY and CDR2 FYNNEI. This CDR3 spans 13 amino acids. V was pared by 10 bases and J by 5 bases, with 7 bases of the junction left unmatched. The CDR3 loop reads CATRGTVNEKLFF. Here the CDR3 DNA reads TGTGCCACCCGAGGGACAGTGAATGAAAAACTGTTTTTT. Combining the CDR3 with reference TRBV2 and TRBJ1-4 gives the whole variable domain EPEVTQTPSHQVTQMGQEVILRCVPISNHLYFYWYRQILGQKVEFLVSFYNNEISEKSEIFDDQFSVERPDGSNFTLKIRSTKLEDSAMYFCATRGTVNEKLFFGSGTQLSVL.

The chain is built from TRBV5-1 and TRBJ2-3; 8 bases match TRBD2. Losses at the gene ends were 4 bases for V and 2 bases for J; bases not matched to a gene: 9. This CDR3 is 16 amino acids long. The V gene's germline CDR1 is SGHRS and CDR2 YFSETQ. This CDR3 is CASSEWSGGLTDTQYF. The CDR3 DNA reads as TGCGCCAGCAGCGAATGGAGCGGGGGTCTCACAGATACGCAGTATTTT.

Comments on this clonotype: The junction departs from the called germline gene at one end, perhaps through a read error. The chain recombines TRBV4-3 with TRBJ2-3; 9 bases map to TRBD2. The germline CDR1 and CDR2 sequences are LGHNA and YSLEER. CDR3 size: 15 residues. The CDR3 here is CAGSQEAGGWDTQYF. CDR3 nucleotide sequence: TGCGCCGGCAGCCAAGAAGCGGGGGGTTGGGATACGCAGTATTTT.

The table lists this clonotype with many counts. The chain has TRBV6-5 and TRBJ2-7, with D possibly being TRBD1 or TRBD2 (5 bases each). V gave up 2 bases and J gave up 3 bases, with 11 bases separating them. Germline lookup yields CDR1 MNHEY and CDR2 SVGAGI. This CDR3 has 14 amino acids. CDR3 sequence: CASSYGTGNYEQYF. CDR3 sequence (DNA): TGTGCCAGCAGTTACGGGACCGGTAACTACGAGCAGTACTTC.

This chain links TRBV27 with TRBJ1-5; TRBD1 is a possible D gene (6 bases). Germline-derived CDR1 and CDR2 are MNHEY and SMNVEV (reference sequence). Between the trimmed V and J ends, which lost 3 bases and 7 bases, there was a span of 13 bases. This CDR3 contains 14 residues. CDR3 nucleotide sequence: TGTGCCAGCAGTTTCGGGGGGGCAAAACAGCCCCAGCATTTT. Its translation is CASSFGGAKQPQHF.

This clonotype was seen a handful of times. V gene TRBV24-1 combines with J gene TRBJ2-3; D assignment may be TRBD1 or TRBD2 (6 bases each). CDR1 KGHDR and CDR2 SFDVKD come from the germline V gene. This CDR3 is 17 amino acids long. The V gene lost 2 bases and the J gene lost 0 bases, with 14 bases spanning the gap. CDR3 nucleotide sequence: TGTGCCACCAGTGATTGGGACTTGAGGGGGAGCACAGATACGCAGTATTTT. Encoded protein: CATSDWDLRGSTDTQYF.

About this clonotype: Because it lacks the conserved phenylalanine or tryptophan at the end, this CDR3 is likely a read error. The genes are TRBV27 and TRBJ1-6; no clear D. This CDR3 spans 13 amino acids. Germline V CDR1 and CDR2: MNHEY, SMNVEV (reference sequence). Trimming removed 4 bases at V and 5 bases at J, with 6 bases between. The CDR3, as DNA: TGTGCCAGCAGTTCAAAGCATAATTCACCCCTCCACCTT. It is translated as CASSSKHNSPLHL.

This chain uses TRBV7-3 with TRBJ2-1, with 10 nucleotides matching TRBD2. After removal of 5 bases from V and 5 bases from J, the junction contained 15 bases not matched to a gene. From germline, CDR1 is SGHTA and CDR2 FQGTGA. The CDR3 runs 18 residues. Here the CDR3 DNA reads TGTGCCAGCAGCCCCAGGGGGCTAGCGGGGGCCAACGACAATGAGCAGTTCTTC. It specifies CASSPRGLAGANDNEQFF.

The rearrangement links TRBV7-3 to TRBJ1-1; TRBD1 agrees at 7 bases. This CDR3 spans 16 amino acids. Trimming took 1 base from V and 3 from J; bases not matched to a gene: 8. Germline loops: CDR1 SGHTA, CDR2 FQGTGA. CDR3 nucleotides: TGTGCCAGCAGCTTAAGACAGGCCAGGGGGGACACTGAAGCTTTCTTT. As protein: CASSLRQARGDTEAFF.

The chain uses TRBV28 and TRBJ2-4; D unclear. Germline V gene lookup returns CDR1 MDHEN and CDR2 SYDVKM. V lost 5 bases and J 7 bases, leaving 9 bases between the germline ends. This CDR3 has 12 residues. The CDR3 bases are TGTGCCAGCAGTACACTGGGGAACATTCAGTACTTC. Translation: CASSTLGNIQYF.

Worth noting for this clonotype: A much larger clone is a single base away; this may be a read error. The chain has TRBV4-2 and TRBJ2-1; a possible D gene is TRBD1 (5 bases). Germline CDR1 and CDR2: LGHNA and YNFKEQ. The CDR3 has 16 amino acids. V was trimmed by 4 bases and J by 0 bases, leaving 13 bases between them. The CDR3 region is CASSREGASSYNEQFF. The CDR3 nucleotides are TGTGCCAGCAGCCGCGAAGGGGCGAGCTCCTACAATGAGCAGTTCTTC.

This chain joins TRBV12-3 or TRBV12-4 and TRBJ2-3, with 9 bases aligning to TRBD1. The CDR3 length is 15 residues. Germline trimming cut 5 bases from V and 3 bases from J; bases unmatched to any gene: 6. The CDR3 nucleotides read TGTGCCAGCAGTACAAGGACAGGGGCGACAGATACGCAGTATTTT. Translated, it gives CASSTRTGATDTQYF.

The chain links TRBV3-1 to TRBJ2-7; D is unresolved. Germline V CDR1 and CDR2: LGHDT, YNNKEL (reference sequence). This CDR3 region has 16 residues. Trimming removed 4 bases from V and 2 bases from J, with 18 bases in between. The CDR3 coding sequence is TGTGCCAGCAGCCCCAGAGGCCGCCGATCGACCTACGAGCAGTACTTC. Its protein is CASSPRGRRSTYEQYF.

Only a few counts were recorded for this clonotype. J is TRBJ2-3 and V is TRBV12-3 or TRBV12-4, with D maybe TRBD2 (6 bases). The CDR3 runs to 15 residues. Trimming removed 5 bases at V and 4 bases at J, with 16 bases between. The CDR3 is CASSPGGAGPDTQYF. CDR3 bases: TGTGCCAGCAGTCCAGGAGGGGCAGGCCCAGATACGCAGTATTTT.